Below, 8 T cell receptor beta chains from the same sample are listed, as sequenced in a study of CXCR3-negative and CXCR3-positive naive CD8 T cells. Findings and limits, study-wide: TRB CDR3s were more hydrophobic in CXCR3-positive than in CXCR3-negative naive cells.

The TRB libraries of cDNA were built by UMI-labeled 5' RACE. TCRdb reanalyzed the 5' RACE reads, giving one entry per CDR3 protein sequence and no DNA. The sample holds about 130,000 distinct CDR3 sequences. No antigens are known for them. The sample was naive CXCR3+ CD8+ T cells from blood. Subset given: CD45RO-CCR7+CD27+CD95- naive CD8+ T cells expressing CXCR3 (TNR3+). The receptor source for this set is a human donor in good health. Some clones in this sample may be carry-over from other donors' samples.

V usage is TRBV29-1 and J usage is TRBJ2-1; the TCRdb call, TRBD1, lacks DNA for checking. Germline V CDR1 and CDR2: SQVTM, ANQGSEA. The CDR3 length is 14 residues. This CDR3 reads CSVAGTGIVYEQFF.

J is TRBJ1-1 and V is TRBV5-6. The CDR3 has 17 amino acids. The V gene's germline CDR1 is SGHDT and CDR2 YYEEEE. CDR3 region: CASSLGVGVLLNTEAFF.

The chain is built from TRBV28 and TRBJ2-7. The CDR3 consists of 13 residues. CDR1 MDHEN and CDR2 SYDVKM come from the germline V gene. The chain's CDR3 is CALSKGSSYEQYF. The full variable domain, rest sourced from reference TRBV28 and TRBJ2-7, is DVKVTQSSRYLVKRTGEKVFLECVQDMDHENMFWYRQDPGLGLRLIYFSYDVKMKEKGDIPEGYSVSREKKERFSLILESASTNQTSMYLCALSKGSSYEQYFGPGTRLTVT.

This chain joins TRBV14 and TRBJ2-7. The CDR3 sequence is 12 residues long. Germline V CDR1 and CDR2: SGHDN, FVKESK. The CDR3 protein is CASSQVLYEQYF. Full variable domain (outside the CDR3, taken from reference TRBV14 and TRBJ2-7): EAGVTQFPSHSVIEKGQTVTLRCDPISGHDNLYWYRRVMGKEIKFLLHFVKESKQDESGMPNNRFLAERTGGTYSTLKVQPAELEDSGVYFCASSQVLYEQYFGPGTRLTVT.

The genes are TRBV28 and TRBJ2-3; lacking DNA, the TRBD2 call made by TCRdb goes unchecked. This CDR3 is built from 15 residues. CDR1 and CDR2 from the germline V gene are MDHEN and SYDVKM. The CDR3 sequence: CASNLAGYSTDTQYF. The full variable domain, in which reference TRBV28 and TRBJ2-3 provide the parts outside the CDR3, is DVKVTQSSRYLVKRTGEKVFLECVQDMDHENMFWYRQDPGLGLRLIYFSYDVKMKEKGDIPEGYSVSREKKERFSLILESASTNQTSMYLCASNLAGYSTDTQYFGPGTRLTVL.

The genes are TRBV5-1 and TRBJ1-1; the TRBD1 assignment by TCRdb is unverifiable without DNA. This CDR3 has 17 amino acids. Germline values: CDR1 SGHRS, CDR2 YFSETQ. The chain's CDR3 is CASSLPTGSMAGEEAFF.

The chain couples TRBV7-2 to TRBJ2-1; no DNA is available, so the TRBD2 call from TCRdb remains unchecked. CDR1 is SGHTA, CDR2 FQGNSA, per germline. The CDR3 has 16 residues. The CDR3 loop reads CASAQGLAGGFREQIF.

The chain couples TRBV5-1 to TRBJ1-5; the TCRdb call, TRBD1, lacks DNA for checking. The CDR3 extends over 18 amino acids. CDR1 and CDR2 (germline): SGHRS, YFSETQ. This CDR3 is CASSYGSKGHNSNQPQHF. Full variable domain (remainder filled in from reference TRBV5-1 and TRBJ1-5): KAGVTQTPRYLIKTRGQQVTLSCSPISGHRSVSWYQQTPGQGLQFLFEYFSETQRNKGNFPGRFSGRQFSNSRSEMNVSTLELGDSALYLCASSYGSKGHNSNQPQHFGDGTRLSIL.